Following are 12 T cell receptor beta chains from one sample sequenced in a study of low-dose radiotherapy and immunotherapy resistance in tumors. Both TCRalpha and TCRbeta chains were reverse transcribed with V-gene-specific primers. TCR amplification ran 15 to 25 PCR cycles using constant-region and V-primer adapter primers. TCRdb processed the reads anew with MiXCR; each CDR3 protein has one entry. In the table there are under 9,500 distinct CDR3 sequences, approximately 82% of which are singletons. All receptors come from a human donor with advanced metastatic prostate, ovarian, gallbladder or colorectal cancer (not recorded which). This table probably holds off-target reads from a library built for another chain.

The genes are TRBV19 and TRBJ2-5; D is perhaps TRBD1 (5 bases). Trimming pared 8 bases from V and 5 bases from J, leaving 18 bases between. In germline, CDR1 is LNHDA, CDR2 SQIVND (reference sequence). The CDR3 runs 14 residues. CDR3: CASSEPGPRETQYF. Written as DNA, the CDR3 is TGTGCCAGTTCCGAGCCAGGGCCAAGGGAGACCCAGTACTTC.

V gene TRBV5-5 combines with J gene TRBJ1-5, with 7 positions matching TRBD1. The V segment lost 4 bases and the J segment 6 bases; nucleotides outside the gene matches: 7. The CDR3 is 14 amino acids. CDR1 and CDR2 (germline): SGHKS, YYEKEE (reference sequence). CDR3 sequence (DNA): TGTGCCAGCAGCGGGGACAGCGGTCGTCAGCCCCAGCATTTT. Translation: CASSGDSGRQPQHF. Full variable domain (outside the CDR3, taken from reference TRBV5-5 and TRBJ1-5): DAGVTQSPTHLIKTRGQQVTLRCSPISGHKSVSWYQQVLGQGPQFIFQYYEKEERGRGNFPDRFSARQFPNYSSELNVNALLLGDSALYLCASSGDSGRQPQHFGDGTRLSIL.

This chain joins TRBV11-2 and TRBJ2-7, with TRBD2 matching over 9 bases. V gave up 1 base and J gave up 4 bases; unmatched junction bases: 8. The germline CDR1 and CDR2 sequences are SGHAT and FQNNGV. This CDR3 has 16 residues. The CDR3 bases are TGTGCCAGCAGCTTAGTTACTTCTAGCGGGATTTACGAGCAGTACTTC. Translating gives CASSLVTSSGIYEQYF.

The chain joins TRBV12-3 or TRBV12-4 to TRBJ2-7, with 9 bases aligning to TRBD1. The length of the CDR3 is 15 residues. Unmatched junction bases numbered 11, after V lost 5 bases and J lost 6 bases. CDR3 bases: TGTGCCAGCAGTCTAACCGGGACAGGGTTAAGCGAGCAGTACTTC. Protein: CASSLTGTGLSEQYF.

The rearrangement links TRBV11-2 to TRBJ1-1; tentatively, D is TRBD1 (6 bases). Looked up from germline, CDR1 is SGHAT and CDR2 is FQNNGV. Trimming took off 5 bases at V and 1 base at J, with 14 bases between the two ends. This CDR3 has 15 amino acids. The CDR3 region is CASSALQGWNTEAFF. The DNA for the CDR3 is TGTGCCAGCAGCGCATTACAGGGATGGAACACTGAAGCTTTCTTT.

The chain links TRBV15 to TRBJ2-3, with unresolved D. Trimming pared 0 bases from V and 6 bases from J, leaving 4 bases between. The germline V gene has CDR1 LNHNV and CDR2 YYDKDF (reference sequence). The CDR3 is 12 amino acids. Written as DNA, the CDR3 is TGTGCCACCAGCAGAGACCAGGATACGCAGTATTTT. Protein sequence: CATSRDQDTQYF.

The J gene is TRBJ2-3, the V gene TRBV2; 7 bases map to TRBD1. V was pared by 8 bases and J by 6 bases, with 14 bases of the junction left unmatched. The CDR3 totals 15 residues. Per germline, CDR1 SNHLY and CDR2 FYNNEI. CDR3 sequence (DNA): TGTGCCAGCGGATTAAGGACAGGTCCCCCGGATACGCAGTATTTT. Protein: CASGLRTGPPDTQYF. Variable domain in full (rest from reference TRBV2 and TRBJ2-3): EPEVTQTPSHQVTQMGQEVILRCVPISNHLYFYWYRQILGQKVEFLVSFYNNEISEKSEIFDDQFSVERPDGSNFTLKIRSTKLEDSAMYFCASGLRTGPPDTQYFGPGTRLTVL.

V and J are TRBV19 and TRBJ1-4, with TRBD1 matching 7 bases. The CDR3 has 13 amino acids. The germline gives CDR1 LNHDA, CDR2 SQIVND (reference sequence). V shed 7 bases, J shed 8 bases, and the junction held 7 bases outside the gene matches. The CDR3 DNA follows: TGTGCCAGTACTACGACAGGGACCGAAAAACTGTTTTTT. The encoded protein is CASTTTGTEKLFF.

This clonotype has only a few counts. The CDR3 region has the DNA TGTGCCAGCACCACAGGGTCCTACAATGAGCAGTTCTTC. Translating gives CASTTGSYNEQFF. V gene TRBV28 combines with J gene TRBJ2-1, with TRBD1 as a possible D gene (6 bases). Per germline, CDR1 MDHEN and CDR2 SYDVKM. The CDR3 runs 13 residues. Trimming took off 7 bases at V and 1 base at J, with 8 bases between the two ends.

The gene calls are TRBV5-1 and TRBJ2-1; 9 nucleotides match TRBD2. This CDR3 is built from 16 residues. Germline trimming cut 4 bases from V and 4 bases from J; bases unmatched to any gene: 9. Germline V gene sequence: CDR1 SGHRS, CDR2 YFSETQ. CDR3 DNA sequence: TGCGCCAGCAGCCCAGGTTTTAGCGGGGGATACAATGAGCAGTTCTTC. It is translated as CASSPGFSGGYNEQFF.

The genes are TRBV7-8 and TRBJ2-7, with 8 bases matching TRBD2. Germline CDR1 SGHVS, CDR2 FQNEAQ. CDR3 length equals 12 residues. Trimming took 10 bases from V and 4 from J; bases not matched to a gene: 6. The CDR3 nucleotides read TGTGCCACCCGGGGGGGGAGTTACGAGCAGTACTTC. Protein product: CATRGGSYEQYF.

The V call is TRBV11-2, the J call TRBJ2-3; D might be TRBD2 (6 bases). The V end lost 2 bases, the J end lost 7 bases, and 16 bases lay between the germline ends. Germline V lookup: CDR1 SGHAT, CDR2 FQNNGV. There are 15 residues in the CDR3. The CDR3 DNA reads as TGTGCCAGCAGCTTACTAGCGCGGGGACCCAATACGCAGTATTTT. Encoded protein: CASSLLARGPNTQYF.